The clone carrying this T cell receptor beta chain was seen more than once but under ten times. Its antigen remains unidentified. This sample is part of a study of T-cell memory formation after mild COVID-19. In TCRdb, the 5' RACE reads were re-called with MiXCR into one record per CDR3 protein. The profile shows more than 400,000 distinct CDR3 sequences, about 20% of them singletons. After removal of 8 bases from V and 0 bases from J, the junction contained 6 bases not matched to a gene. In germline, CDR1 is KGHSH, CDR2 LQKENI. The CDR3 sequence is 15 residues long. Findings and limits, study-wide: Pre-infection memory harbored some responding clones, suggesting cross-reactive memory joined.

Source material: PBMCs or a T cell subset sorted from them (not recorded which). This clonotype was obtained from an adult woman who had mild COVID-19 (a few samples of this study predate the infection). Cell type and time point are not known. The rearrangement joins TRBV18 to TRBJ2-2; TRBD1 matches at 7 bases. DNA of the CDR3: TGTGCCAGCCCCCGACAGGGAGCGAACACCGGGGAGCTGTTTTTT. Protein: CASPRQGANTGELFF.